This paragraph covers one T cell receptor beta chain sequence. Its antigen is as yet unknown. The sample originates from a study of radiotherapy plus CTLA-4 blockade in lung cancer. General observations from the study: Interferon-beta, together with early blood T cell clone dynamics, reportedly best predicted response. Expansion of tumor-derived TCR clones was observed in blood after radiotherapy plus ipilimumab.

Trimming removed 6 bases at V and 4 bases at J, with 10 bases between. In germline, CDR1 is DFQATT, CDR2 SNEGSKA (reference sequence). This CDR3 region has 11 residues. Method: immunoSEQ multiplex PCR; TCRdb's copy keeps in-frame clones and lacks some. The repertoire holds about 98,000 clones, around 88% seen once, with approximately 4.9% in the top ten. The receptor comes from a human donor with non-small cell lung cancer that progressed on radiotherapy plus ipilimumab. The chain joins TRBV20-1 to TRBJ2-7; no clear D. The specimen comprised peripheral blood, sampled from a patient treated with radiotherapy plus ipilimumab. CDR3 residues: CSARKEYEQYF. The CDR3 bases are TGCAGTGCAAGGAAGGAATACGAGCAGTACTTC.